What follows are 2 T cell receptor beta chains derived from one specimen sequenced in a study of CXCR3-negative and CXCR3-positive naive CD8 T cells. UMI-tagged TRB cDNA libraries were built via 5' RACE. TCRdb re-called the 5' RACE reads, yielding one record per CDR3 amino acid sequence without DNA. This sample's table has 35,000 to 55,000 distinct CDR3 sequences. Sequenced material: naive CXCR3- CD8+ T cells from blood. As to subset: CD45RO-CCR7+CD27+CD95- naive CD8+ T cells lacking CXCR3 (TNR3-). These receptors were obtained from a human donor in good health. Some clones in this sample may be carry-over from other donors' samples.

Measured by frequency, this clonotype is medium-sized. The chain is built from TRBV28 and TRBJ2-7; lacking DNA, the TRBD1 call made by TCRdb goes unchecked. Germline V CDR1 and CDR2: MDHEN, SYDVKM. The CDR3 sequence is 14 residues long. CDR3 amino acids: CASSDGTGLHEQYF.

The chain links TRBV5-1 to TRBJ1-2; TCRdb indicates TRBD1, and absent DNA this call remains unverified. The germline CDR1 and CDR2 sequences are SGHRS and YFSETQ. CDR3 length equals 15 residues. CDR3 sequence reads: CASSFSGTDNYGYTF.